A selection of T cell receptor beta chains follows, all from one sample in a study of CD8 T cells in Susac syndrome. TCRdb itself ran the immunoSEQ multiplex PCR reads through MiXCR, one entry per CDR3 protein. The sample includes 120,000 to 150,000 distinct CDR3 sequences, around 94% of them seen just once. Sequencing was performed on CD4+ T cells from PBMCs. These TCRs come from a human donor in good health. The CDR3 runs from the conserved cysteine through the conserved F or W. The D gene is left open where the match is weak. Size is stated for part of the rows, as once, few or many counts, or as a class when the clone is expanded.

clone_size	d_call	v_call	j_call	cdr3_length	cdr3_aa	cdr3_nt
-	-	TRBV7-2	TRBJ2-7	18	CASSLVGGGTARGYEQYF	TGTGCCAGCAGCTTAGTCGGAGGTGGTACAGCACGTGGCTACGAGCAGTACTTC
-	TRBD2	TRBV5-4	TRBJ2-5	15	CASSHGLARQETQYF	TGTGCCAGCAGCCATGGACTAGCGAGACAAGAGACCCAGTACTTC
-	-	TRBV30	TRBJ1-4	15	CAWSLRHTGSEKLFF	TGTGCCTGGTCCCTCCGACATACTGGGTCTGAAAAACTGTTTTTT
-	-	TRBV19	TRBJ2-2	14	CASSNLQRSGELFF	TGTGCCAGTAGTAACCTACAGCGTTCCGGGGAGCTGTTTTTT
once	-	TRBV12-3/TRBV12-4	TRBJ2-3	11	CASSSGDTQYF	TGTGCCAGCAGCTCGGGCGATACGCAGTATTTT
-	-	TRBV29-1	TRBJ1-1	13	CSVEVGVNTEAFF	TGCAGCGTGGAGGTCGGGGTGAACACTGAAGCTTTCTTT
-	TRBD2	TRBV5-1	TRBJ2-7	14	CASSSTSGPYEQYF	TGCGCCAGCAGCTCCACTAGCGGGCCCTACGAGCAGTACTTC
-	TRBD2	TRBV27	TRBJ2-7	14	CASQVAGAPGEQYF	TGTGCCAGCCAGGTAGCGGGAGCCCCCGGCGAGCAGTACTTC
-	-	TRBV20-1	TRBJ1-4	14	CSARDHLREQKLFF	TGCAGTGCTAGAGATCATCTTAGGGAGCAAAAACTGTTTTTT
-	TRBD1	TRBV30	TRBJ1-2	13	CACVDRGLGGYTF	TGTGCCTGCGTGGACAGGGGGTTAGGGGGCTACACCTTC
-	TRBD2	TRBV5-1	TRBJ2-7	14	CASSLGGLADRQYF	TGCGCCAGCAGCTTGGGGGGACTAGCAGACCGGCAGTACTTC
-	TRBD1	TRBV18	TRBJ1-2	15	CASSPSGTGDYGYTF	TGTGCCAGCTCACCATCCGGGACAGGTGACTATGGCTACACCTTC
-	-	TRBV18	TRBJ2-6	17	CASSPPGLGSGANVLTF	TGTGCCAGCTCACCACCGGGCCTCGGCTCTGGGGCCAACGTCCTGACTTTC
-	-	TRBV12-3/TRBV12-4	TRBJ2-3	14	CASSLRWDTDTQYF	TGTGCCAGCAGTTTGAGGTGGGATACAGATACGCAGTATTTT
few	TRBD1	TRBV4-2	TRBJ2-1	16	CASSQDQRQGRSEQFF	TGTGCCAGCAGCCAAGATCAGCGACAGGGAAGGAGTGAGCAGTTCTTC
-	-	TRBV12-3/TRBV12-4	TRBJ1-1	13	CASSLAVDTEAFF	TGTGCCAGCAGTTTAGCAGTGGACACTGAAGCTTTCTTT
-	TRBD2	TRBV27	TRBJ2-2	17	CASSRLGLAGNTGELFF	TGTGCCAGCAGTCGATTGGGACTAGCGGGAAACACCGGGGAGCTGTTTTTT
-	TRBD2	TRBV20-1	TRBJ2-1	16	CSASDWSGRAGNEQFF	TGCAGTGCTAGCGATTGGAGCGGGAGGGCCGGTAATGAGCAGTTCTTC
-	-	TRBV3-1	TRBJ2-3	13	CASSQEGADTQYF	TGTGCCAGCAGCCAAGAGGGAGCAGATACGCAGTATTTT
-	-	TRBV12-3/TRBV12-4	TRBJ1-5	16	CASSLWSGGGNQPQHF	TGTGCCAGCAGTTTATGGTCTGGGGGGGGCAATCAGCCCCAGCATTTT
-	TRBD2	TRBV6-5	TRBJ2-7	15	CASRGGGESSYEQYF	TGTGCCAGCAGGGGGGGAGGGGAAAGCTCCTACGAGCAGTACTTC
-	-	TRBV11-2	TRBJ2-1	14	CASSLDDHLNEQFF	TGTGCCAGCAGCTTAGATGACCACCTCAATGAGCAGTTCTTC
-	TRBD1	TRBV25-1	TRBJ2-2	14	CASTPTGVSSELFF	TGTGCCAGCACCCCGACAGGGGTCTCATCGGAGCTGTTTTTT
-	-	TRBV2	TRBJ1-1	13	CASRAGLNTEAFF	TGTGCCAGCAGAGCGGGACTCAACACTGAAGCTTTCTTT
-	TRBD2	TRBV2	TRBJ2-2	15	CASSGIAGNTGELFF	TGTGCCAGCAGTGGAATAGCGGGGAACACCGGGGAGCTGTTTTTT
-	-	TRBV5-4	TRBJ2-3	18	CASSRPTGSPIGTDTQYF	TGTGCCAGCAGCCGCCCAACAGGGTCCCCGATAGGCACAGATACGCAGTATTTT
-	-	TRBV29-1	TRBJ1-5	13	CSAGDSSNQPQHF	TGCAGCGCCGGAGATAGTAGCAATCAGCCCCAGCATTTT
-	-	TRBV7-8	TRBJ1-6	14	CASSLRVRNSPLHF	TGTGCCAGCAGCTTGCGGGTACGGAATTCACCCCTCCACTTT
once	-	TRBV5-1	TRBJ2-2	15	CASSLWHANTGELFF	TGCGCCAGCAGCTTGTGGCATGCGAACACCGGGGAGCTGTTTTTT
-	TRBD2	TRBV7-3	TRBJ2-1	14	CASSIPGTSGQQFF	TGTGCCAGCAGCATCCCCGGGACTAGCGGCCAGCAGTTCTTC
-	-	TRBV28	TRBJ2-7	13	CASWNRNSYEQYF	TGTGCCAGCTGGAACAGGAATTCCTACGAGCAGTACTTC
-	-	TRBV7-2	TRBJ2-3	14	CASSLAVVRGSQYF	TGTGCCAGCAGCTTAGCGGTCGTGAGGGGATCGCAGTATTTT
-	-	TRBV2	TRBJ2-2	11	CASSYPGELFF	TGTGCCAGCAGTTACCCCGGGGAGCTGTTTTTT
once	-	TRBV20-1	TRBJ2-5	14	CSARDLERRETQYF	TGCAGTGCCCGGGACCTTGAACGGAGGGAGACCCAGTACTTC
-	-	TRBV5-1	TRBJ2-3	18	CASSMGRLSIPSTDTQYF	TGCGCCAGCAGCATGGGACGGCTAAGTATTCCTAGCACAGATACGCAGTATTTT
once	-	TRBV19	TRBJ2-7	15	CASSIGFDPSYEQYF	TGTGCCAGTAGTATAGGCTTTGACCCTTCCTACGAGCAGTACTTC
-	-	TRBV4-2	TRBJ1-1	15	CASSQARWEEGEAFF	TGTGCCAGCAGCCAGGCCAGATGGGAGGAGGGGGAAGCTTTCTTT
-	TRBD1	TRBV20-1	TRBJ1-2	14	CSAKDRARFYGYTF	TGCAGTGCAAAGGACAGGGCGCGTTTTTATGGCTACACCTTC
once	TRBD2	TRBV20-1	TRBJ2-1	12	CSVSGTYNEQFF	TGCAGTGTTAGCGGGACTTACAATGAGCAGTTCTTC
-	-	TRBV11-2	TRBJ1-2	17	CASSLAGFRGLTYGYTF	TGTGCCAGCAGCTTAGCCGGGTTTAGAGGCCTCACCTATGGCTACACCTTC
-	-	TRBV12-3/TRBV12-4	TRBJ2-7	13	CASRLSATYEQYF	TGTGCCAGCCGCCTGAGCGCCACCTACGAGCAGTACTTC